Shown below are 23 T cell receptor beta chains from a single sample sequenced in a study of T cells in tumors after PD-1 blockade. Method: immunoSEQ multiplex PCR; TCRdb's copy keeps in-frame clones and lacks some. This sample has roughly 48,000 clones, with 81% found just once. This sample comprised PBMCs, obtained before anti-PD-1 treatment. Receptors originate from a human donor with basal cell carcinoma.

CDR3 protein: CASSETSGGNTGELFF. The CDR3 DNA reads TGTGCCAGCAGCGAAACTAGCGGGGGGAACACCGGGGAGCTGTTTTTT. V gene TRBV7-9 combines with J gene TRBJ2-2; TRBD2 aligns across 11 bases. Germline V CDR1 and CDR2: SEHNR, FQNEAQ (reference sequence). V shed 5 bases and J 1 base; nucleotides not matched to a gene: 3. The CDR3 length is 16 residues.

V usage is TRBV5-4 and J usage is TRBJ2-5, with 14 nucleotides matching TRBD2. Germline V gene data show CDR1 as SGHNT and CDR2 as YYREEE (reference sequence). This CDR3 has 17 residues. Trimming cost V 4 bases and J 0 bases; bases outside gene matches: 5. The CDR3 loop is CASSPGLAGAHQETQYF. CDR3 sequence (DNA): TGTGCCAGCAGCCCGGGACTAGCGGGGGCGCACCAAGAGACCCAGTACTTC.

The CDR3 DNA is TGTGCCAGCCATTTTGGGGACAGGAGGAACACCGGGGAGCTGTTTTTT. Amino acids: CASHFGDRRNTGELFF. The rearrangement joins TRBV6-6 to TRBJ2-2; 8 bases fit TRBD1. CDR1 MNHNY and CDR2 SVGAGI come from the germline V gene (reference sequence). This CDR3 is built from 16 residues. The trim removed 8 bases at V and 1 base at J, leaving 9 bases unmatched.

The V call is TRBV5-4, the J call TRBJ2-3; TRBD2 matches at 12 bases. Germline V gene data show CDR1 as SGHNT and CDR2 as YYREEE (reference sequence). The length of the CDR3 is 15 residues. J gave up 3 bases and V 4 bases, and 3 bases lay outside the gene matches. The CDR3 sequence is CASSRGLAGTDTQYF. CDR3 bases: TGTGCCAGCAGCAGAGGACTAGCGGGGACAGATACGCAGTATTTT.

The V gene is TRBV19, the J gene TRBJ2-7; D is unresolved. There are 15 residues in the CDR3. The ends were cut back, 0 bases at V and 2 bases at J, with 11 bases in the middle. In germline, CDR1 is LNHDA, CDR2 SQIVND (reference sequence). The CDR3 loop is CASSIESSWTYEQYF. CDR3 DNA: TGTGCCAGTAGTATAGAGAGCTCGTGGACCTACGAGCAGTACTTC. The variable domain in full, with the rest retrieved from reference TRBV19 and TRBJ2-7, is DGGITQSPKYLFRKEGQNVTLSCEQNLNHDAMYWYRQDPGQGLRLIYYSQIVNDFQKGDIAEGYSVSREKKESFPLTVTSAQKNPTAFYLCASSIESSWTYEQYFGPGTRLTVT.

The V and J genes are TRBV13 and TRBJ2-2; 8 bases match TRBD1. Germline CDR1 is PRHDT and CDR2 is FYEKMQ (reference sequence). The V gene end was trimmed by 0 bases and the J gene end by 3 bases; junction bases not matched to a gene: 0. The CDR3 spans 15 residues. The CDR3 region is CASSLGDRDTGELFF. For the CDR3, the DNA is TGTGCCAGCAGCTTAGGGGACAGGGACACCGGGGAGCTGTTTTTT.

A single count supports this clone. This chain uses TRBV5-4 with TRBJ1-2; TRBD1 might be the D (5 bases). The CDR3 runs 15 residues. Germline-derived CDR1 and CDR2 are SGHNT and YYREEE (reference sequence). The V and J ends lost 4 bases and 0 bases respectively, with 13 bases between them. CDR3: CASSLAGGTNYGYTF. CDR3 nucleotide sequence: TGTGCCAGCAGCCTTGCGGGGGGGACTAACTATGGCTACACCTTC.

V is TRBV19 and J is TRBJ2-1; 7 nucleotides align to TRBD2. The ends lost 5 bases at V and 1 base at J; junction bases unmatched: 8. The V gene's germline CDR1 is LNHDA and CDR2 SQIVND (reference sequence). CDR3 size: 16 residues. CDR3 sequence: CASSPADGGSYNEQFF. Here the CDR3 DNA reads TGTGCCAGTAGTCCGGCCGACGGGGGGTCCTACAATGAGCAGTTCTTC.

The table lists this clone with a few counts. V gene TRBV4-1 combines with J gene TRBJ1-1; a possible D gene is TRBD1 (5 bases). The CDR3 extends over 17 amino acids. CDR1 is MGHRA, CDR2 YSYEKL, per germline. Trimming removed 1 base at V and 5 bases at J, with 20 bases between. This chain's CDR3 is CASSQGGGRGWKTEAFF. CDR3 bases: TGCGCCAGCAGCCAAGGGGGTGGCCGGGGCTGGAAAACTGAAGCTTTCTTT.

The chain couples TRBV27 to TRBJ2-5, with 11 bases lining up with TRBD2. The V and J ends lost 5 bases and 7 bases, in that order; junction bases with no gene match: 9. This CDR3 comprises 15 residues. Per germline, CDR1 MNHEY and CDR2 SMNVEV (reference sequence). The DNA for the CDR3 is TGTGCCAGCAGTGCTCCTAGCGGGGGGATTTGGACCCAGTACTTC. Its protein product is CASSAPSGGIWTQYF.

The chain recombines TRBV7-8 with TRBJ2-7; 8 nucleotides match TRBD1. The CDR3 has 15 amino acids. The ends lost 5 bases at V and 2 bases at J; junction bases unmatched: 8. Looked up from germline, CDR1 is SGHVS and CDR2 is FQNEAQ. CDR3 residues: CASSIGQGPAYEQYF. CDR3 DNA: TGTGCCAGCAGCATAGGACAGGGACCGGCCTACGAGCAGTACTTC.

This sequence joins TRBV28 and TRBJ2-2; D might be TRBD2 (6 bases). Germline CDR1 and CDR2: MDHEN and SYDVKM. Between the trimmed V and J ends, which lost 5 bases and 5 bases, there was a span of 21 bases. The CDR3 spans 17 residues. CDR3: CASSPTQGLPTTGELFF. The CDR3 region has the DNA TGTGCCAGCAGTCCAACCCAGGGACTCCCTACGACCGGGGAGCTGTTTTTT. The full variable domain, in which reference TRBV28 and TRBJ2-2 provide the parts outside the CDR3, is DVKVTQSSRYLVKRTGEKVFLECVQDMDHENMFWYRQDPGLGLRLIYFSYDVKMKEKGDIPEGYSVSREKKERFSLILESASTNQTSMYLCASSPTQGLPTTGELFFGEGSRLTVL.

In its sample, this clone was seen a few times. This chain's CDR3 is CSVDGVKLAGGNEQFF. In DNA, the CDR3 is TGCAGCGTTGATGGGGTCAAACTAGCGGGGGGCAATGAGCAGTTCTTC. The chain is built from TRBV29-1 and TRBJ2-1; TRBD2 matches 12 bases. V trimming: 3 bases; J trimming: 6 bases; junction bases outside the gene matches: 9. The germline gives CDR1 SQVTM, CDR2 ANQGSEA. This CDR3 has 16 amino acids.

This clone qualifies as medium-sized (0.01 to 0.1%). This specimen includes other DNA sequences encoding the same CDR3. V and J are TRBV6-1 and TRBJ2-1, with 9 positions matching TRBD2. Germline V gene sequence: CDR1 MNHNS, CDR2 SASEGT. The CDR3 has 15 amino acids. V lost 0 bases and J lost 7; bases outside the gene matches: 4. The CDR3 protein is CASSEAAGGPNEQFF. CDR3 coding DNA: TGTGCCAGCAGTGAAGCGGCGGGGGGGCCAAATGAGCAGTTCTTC.

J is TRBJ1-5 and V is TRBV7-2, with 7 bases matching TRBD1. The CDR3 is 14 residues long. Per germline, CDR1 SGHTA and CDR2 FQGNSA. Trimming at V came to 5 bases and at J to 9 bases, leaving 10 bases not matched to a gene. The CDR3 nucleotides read TGTGCCAGCAGCCCCTTTACAGGGGACAGGCCCCAGCATTTT. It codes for CASSPFTGDRPQHF.

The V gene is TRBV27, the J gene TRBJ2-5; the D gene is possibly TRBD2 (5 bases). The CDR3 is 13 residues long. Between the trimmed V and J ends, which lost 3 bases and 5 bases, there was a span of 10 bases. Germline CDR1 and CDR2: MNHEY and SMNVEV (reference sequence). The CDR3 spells CASSFTGVETQYF. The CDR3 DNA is TGTGCCAGCAGTTTTACCGGGGTGGAGACCCAGTACTTC.

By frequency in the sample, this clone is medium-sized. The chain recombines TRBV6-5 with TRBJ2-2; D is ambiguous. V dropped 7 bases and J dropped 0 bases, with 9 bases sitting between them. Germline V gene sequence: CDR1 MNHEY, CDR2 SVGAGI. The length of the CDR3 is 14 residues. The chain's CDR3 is CASTQFTNTGELFF. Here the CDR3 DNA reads TGTGCCAGCACCCAGTTTACGAACACCGGGGAGCTGTTTTTT.

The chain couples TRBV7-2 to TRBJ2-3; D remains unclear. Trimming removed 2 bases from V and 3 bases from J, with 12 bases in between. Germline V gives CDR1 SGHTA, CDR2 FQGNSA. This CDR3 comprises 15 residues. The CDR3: CASSLMSGYTDTQYF. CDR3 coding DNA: TGTGCCAGCAGCTTAATGTCCGGGTATACAGATACGCAGTATTTT.

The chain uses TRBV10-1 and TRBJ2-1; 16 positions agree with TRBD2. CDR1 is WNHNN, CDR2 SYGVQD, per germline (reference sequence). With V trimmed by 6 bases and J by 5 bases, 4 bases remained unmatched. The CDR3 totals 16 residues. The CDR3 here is CASSYGTSGGDNEQFF. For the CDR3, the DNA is TGCGCCAGCAGCTACGGGACTAGCGGGGGGGACAATGAGCAGTTCTTC.

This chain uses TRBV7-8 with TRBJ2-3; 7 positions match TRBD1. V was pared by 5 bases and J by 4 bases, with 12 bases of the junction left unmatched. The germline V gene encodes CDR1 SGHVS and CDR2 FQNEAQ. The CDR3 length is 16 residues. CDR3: CASSQTTGRAADTQYF. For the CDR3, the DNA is TGTGCCAGCAGCCAGACGACAGGGCGGGCCGCAGATACGCAGTATTTT.

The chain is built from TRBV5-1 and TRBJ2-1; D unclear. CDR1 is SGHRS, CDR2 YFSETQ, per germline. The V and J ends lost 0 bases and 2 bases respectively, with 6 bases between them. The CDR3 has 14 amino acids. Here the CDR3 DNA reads TGCGCCAGCAGCTTGGCGGCAACCTACAATGAGCAGTTCTTC. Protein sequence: CASSLAATYNEQFF.

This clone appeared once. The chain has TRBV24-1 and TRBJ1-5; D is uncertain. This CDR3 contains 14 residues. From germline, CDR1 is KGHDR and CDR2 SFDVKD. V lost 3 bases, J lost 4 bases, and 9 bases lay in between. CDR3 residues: CATSDPSSNQPQHF. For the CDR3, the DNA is TGTGCCACCAGTGATCCTTCGTCTAATCAGCCCCAGCATTTT.

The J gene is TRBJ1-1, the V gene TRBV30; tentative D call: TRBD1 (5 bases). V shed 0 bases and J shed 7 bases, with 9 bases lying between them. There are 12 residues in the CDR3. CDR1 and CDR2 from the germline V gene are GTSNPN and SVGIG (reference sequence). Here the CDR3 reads CAWSVGTNEAFF. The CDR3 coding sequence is TGTGCCTGGAGTGTAGGGACCAATGAAGCTTTCTTT. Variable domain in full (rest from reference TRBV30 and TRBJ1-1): SQTIHQWPATLVQPVGSPLSLECTVEGTSNPNLYWYRQAAGRGLQLLFYSVGIGQISSEVPQNLSASRPQDRQFILSSKKLLLSDSGFYLCAWSVGTNEAFFGQGTRLTVV.